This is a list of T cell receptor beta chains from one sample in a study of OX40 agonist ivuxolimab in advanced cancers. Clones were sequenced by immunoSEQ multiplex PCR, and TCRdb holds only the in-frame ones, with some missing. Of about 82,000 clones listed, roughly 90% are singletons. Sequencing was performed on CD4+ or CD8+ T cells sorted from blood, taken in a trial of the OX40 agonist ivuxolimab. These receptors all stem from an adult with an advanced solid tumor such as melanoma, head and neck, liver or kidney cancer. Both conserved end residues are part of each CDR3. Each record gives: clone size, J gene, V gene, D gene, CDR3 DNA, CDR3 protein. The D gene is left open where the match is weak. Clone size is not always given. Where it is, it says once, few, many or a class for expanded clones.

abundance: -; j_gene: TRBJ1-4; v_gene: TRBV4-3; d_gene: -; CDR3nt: TGCGCCAGCAGCCAAATTGCAACTAATGAAAAACTGTTTTTT; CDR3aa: CASSQIATNEKLFF
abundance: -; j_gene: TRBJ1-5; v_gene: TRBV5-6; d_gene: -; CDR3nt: TGTGCCAGCAGCTTAGGGACATCAACGCAGCCCCAGCATTTT; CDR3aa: CASSLGTSTQPQHF
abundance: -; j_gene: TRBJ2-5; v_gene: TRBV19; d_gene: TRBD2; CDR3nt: TGTGCCAGTAGTTCTAGCGGTGCCCAAGAGACCCAGTACTTC; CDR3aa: CASSSSGAQETQYF
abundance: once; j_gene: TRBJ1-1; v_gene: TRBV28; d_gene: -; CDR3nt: TGTGCCAGCAGTTCCGGGTCAGCTCAAATGAACACTGAAGCTTTCTTT; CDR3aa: CASSSGSAQMNTEAFF
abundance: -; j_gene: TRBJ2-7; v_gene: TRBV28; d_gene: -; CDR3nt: TGTGCCAGCAGTTCCCCCTCCTACGAGCAGTACTTC; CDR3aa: CASSSPSYEQYF
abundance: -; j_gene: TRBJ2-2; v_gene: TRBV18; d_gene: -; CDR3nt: TGTGCCAGCTCACCACAGGGACAGAACACCGGGGAGCTGTTTTTT; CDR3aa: CASSPQGQNTGELFF
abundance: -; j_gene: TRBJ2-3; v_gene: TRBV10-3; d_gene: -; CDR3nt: TGTGCCATCCTACGGGGGCTAAGCACAGATACGCAGTATTTT; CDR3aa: CAILRGLSTDTQYF
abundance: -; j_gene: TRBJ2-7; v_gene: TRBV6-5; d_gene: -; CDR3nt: TGTGCCAGCAGTTACGGGGGGGCGAGCACCTACGAGCAGTACTTC; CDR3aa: CASSYGGASTYEQYF
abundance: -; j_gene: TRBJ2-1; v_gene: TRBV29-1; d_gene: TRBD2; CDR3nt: TGCAGCGTTTCCGGGGTCGTAGCTAGCGGGAGGGCCGGGAGCTCCTACAATGAGCAGTTCTTC; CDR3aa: CSVSGVVASGRAGSSYNEQFF
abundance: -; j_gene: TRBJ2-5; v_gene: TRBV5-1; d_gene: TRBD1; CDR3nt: TGCGCCAGCAGCTTCGGGTGGCAGGGGGAACAAGAGACCCAGTACTTC; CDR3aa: CASSFGWQGEQETQYF
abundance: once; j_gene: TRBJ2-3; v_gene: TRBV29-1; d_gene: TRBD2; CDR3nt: TGCAGCGTTGTAACTAGCGGGAGGCTGGTGAGACTCACAGATACGCAGTATTTT; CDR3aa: CSVVTSGRLVRLTDTQYF
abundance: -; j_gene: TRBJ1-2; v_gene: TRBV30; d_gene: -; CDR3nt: TGTGCCTGGAGTGTGGTGGCAGCGACTCCCACCTTC; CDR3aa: CAWSVVAATPTF
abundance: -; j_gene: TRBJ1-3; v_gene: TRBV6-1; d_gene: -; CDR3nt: TGTGCCAGCAGTCTGGGACACTACTCTGGAAACACCATATATTTT; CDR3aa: CASSLGHYSGNTIYF
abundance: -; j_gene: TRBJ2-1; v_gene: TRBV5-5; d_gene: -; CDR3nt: TGTGCCAGCAGCTTAGCGAGTGGTTACAATGAGCAGTTCTTC; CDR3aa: CASSLASGYNEQFF
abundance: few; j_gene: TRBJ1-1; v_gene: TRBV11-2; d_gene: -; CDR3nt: TGTGCCAGCAGCTTAATGCGGCCCGTGAACACTGAAGCTTTCTTT; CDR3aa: CASSLMRPVNTEAFF
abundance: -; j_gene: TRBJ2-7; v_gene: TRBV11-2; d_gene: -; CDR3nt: TGTGCCAGCAGCTTAGTCGGCTACGAGCAGTACTTC; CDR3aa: CASSLVGYEQYF
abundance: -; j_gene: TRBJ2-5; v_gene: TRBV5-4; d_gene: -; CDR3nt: TGTGCCAGCAGCTTGTGGGGGACCCAAGAGACCCAGTACTTC; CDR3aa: CASSLWGTQETQYF
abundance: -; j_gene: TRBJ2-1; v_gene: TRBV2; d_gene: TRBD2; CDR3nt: TGTGCCAGCAGCTCTAGCGGGGGCTCCTACAATGAGCAGTTCTTC; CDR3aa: CASSSSGGSYNEQFF
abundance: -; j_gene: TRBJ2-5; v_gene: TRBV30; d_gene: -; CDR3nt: TGTGCCTGGAGTGTAACGGGGGGCCGGGAGACCCAGTACTTC; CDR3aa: CAWSVTGGRETQYF
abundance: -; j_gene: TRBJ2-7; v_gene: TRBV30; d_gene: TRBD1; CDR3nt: TGTGCCTGGACTGGACAGGGCGCCTACGAGCAGTACTTC; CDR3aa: CAWTGQGAYEQYF
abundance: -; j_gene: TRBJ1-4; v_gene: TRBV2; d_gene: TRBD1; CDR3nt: TGTGCCAGCGGGGGACAGCCTAATGAAAAACTGTTTTTT; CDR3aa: CASGGQPNEKLFF
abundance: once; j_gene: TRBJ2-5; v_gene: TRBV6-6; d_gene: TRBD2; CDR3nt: TGTGCCAGCAGTTCGCCGACTAGCGGTGAGACCCAGTACTTC; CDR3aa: CASSSPTSGETQYF
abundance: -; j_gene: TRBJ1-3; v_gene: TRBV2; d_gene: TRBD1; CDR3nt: TGTGCCAGCAGCGGGACAGGGGGCGCCTGGGACACCATATATTTT; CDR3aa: CASSGTGGAWDTIYF
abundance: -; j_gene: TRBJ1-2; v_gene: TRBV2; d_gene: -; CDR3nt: TGTGCCAGCAGTCAAACAGGGACTGACTATGGCTACACCTTC; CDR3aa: CASSQTGTDYGYTF
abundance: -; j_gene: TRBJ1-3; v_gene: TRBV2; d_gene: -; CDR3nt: TGTGCCAGCAGGCGGTTGGTCTCTGGAAACACCATATATTTT; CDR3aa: CASRRLVSGNTIYF
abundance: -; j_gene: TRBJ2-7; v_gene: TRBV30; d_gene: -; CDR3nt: TGTGCCTGGAGTGTTGGATACCGTGCCTACGAGCAGTACTTC; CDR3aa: CAWSVGYRAYEQYF
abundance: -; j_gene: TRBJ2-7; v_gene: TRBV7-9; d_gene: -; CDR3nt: TGTGCCAGCAGCCTTTCTGGGGGAACCTACGAGCAGTACTTC; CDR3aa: CASSLSGGTYEQYF
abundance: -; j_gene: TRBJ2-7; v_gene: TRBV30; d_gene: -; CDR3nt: TGTGCCTGGAATACAGGGCACTACGAGCAGTACTTC; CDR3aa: CAWNTGHYEQYF
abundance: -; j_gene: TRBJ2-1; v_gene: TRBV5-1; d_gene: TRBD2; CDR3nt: TGCGCCAGCAGCTTGGAGGCTAGCGGGAGAATTATATTTATCGGCAATGAGCAGTTCTTC; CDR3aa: CASSLEASGRIIFIGNEQFF
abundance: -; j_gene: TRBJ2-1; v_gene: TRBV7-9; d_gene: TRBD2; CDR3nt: TGTGCCAGCAGCCCCCTAGCGGATGAGCAGTTCTTC; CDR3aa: CASSPLADEQFF
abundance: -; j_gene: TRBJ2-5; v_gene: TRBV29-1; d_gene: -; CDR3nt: TGCAGCGCCGGGGGACAGCCACAAGAGACCCAGTACTTC; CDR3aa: CSAGGQPQETQYF
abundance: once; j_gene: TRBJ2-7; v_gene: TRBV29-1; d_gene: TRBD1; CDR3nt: TGCAGCGCCCTCTTGACAGGGCACGAGCAGTACTTC; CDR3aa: CSALLTGHEQYF
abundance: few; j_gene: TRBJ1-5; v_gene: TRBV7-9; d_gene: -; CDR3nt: TGTGCCAGCAGCTTAGAAAGGGATCAGCCCCAGCATTTT; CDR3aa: CASSLERDQPQHF
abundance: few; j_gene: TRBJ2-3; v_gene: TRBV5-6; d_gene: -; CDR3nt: TGTGCCAGCACCCCTTGGGGAAGGGATACGCAGTATTTT; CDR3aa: CASTPWGRDTQYF
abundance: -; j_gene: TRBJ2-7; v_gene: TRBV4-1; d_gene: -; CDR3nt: TGCGCCAGCAGCCAAGGACAGATTACCACCTACGAGCAGTACTTC; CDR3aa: CASSQGQITTYEQYF
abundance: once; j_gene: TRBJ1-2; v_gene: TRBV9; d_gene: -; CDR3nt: TGTGCCAGCAGCGTAGGAGGATCCGGGACGGCCTATGGCTACACCTTC; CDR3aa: CASSVGGSGTAYGYTF
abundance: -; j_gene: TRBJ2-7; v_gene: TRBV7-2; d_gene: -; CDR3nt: TGTGCCAGCAGCTTGGCCCGTGGACAGCCTCTGAGCTCCTACGAGCAGTACTTC; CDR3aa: CASSLARGQPLSSYEQYF
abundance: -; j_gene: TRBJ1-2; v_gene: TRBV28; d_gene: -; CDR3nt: TGTGCCAGCGGGTCGTATGGCTACACCTTC; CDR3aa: CASGSYGYTF
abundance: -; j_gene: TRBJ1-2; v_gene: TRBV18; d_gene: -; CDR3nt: TGTGCCAGCTCACCGACTCTGGAGGGCCATGGCTACACCTTC; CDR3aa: CASSPTLEGHGYTF
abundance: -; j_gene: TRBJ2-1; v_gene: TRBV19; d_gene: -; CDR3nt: TGTGCCAGTACTAAGACAAACTCCTACAATGAGCAGTTCTTC; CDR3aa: CASTKTNSYNEQFF
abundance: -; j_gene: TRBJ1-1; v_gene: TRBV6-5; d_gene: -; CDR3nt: TGTGCCAGCAGGCGCGTAGAGGGGATTCCTGAAGCTTTCTTT; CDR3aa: CASRRVEGIPEAFF
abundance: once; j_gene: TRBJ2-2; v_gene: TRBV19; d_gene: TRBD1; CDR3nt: TGTGCCAGTAGTTCCAGACAGGGGAACACCGGGGAGCTGTTTTTT; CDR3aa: CASSSRQGNTGELFF
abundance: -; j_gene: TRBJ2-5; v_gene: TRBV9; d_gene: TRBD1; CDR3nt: TGTGCCAGCAGCGTAGCACAGGGGCCCCGGGAGACCCAGTACTTC; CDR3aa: CASSVAQGPRETQYF
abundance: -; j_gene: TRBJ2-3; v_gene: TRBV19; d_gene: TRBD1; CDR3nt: TGTGCCAGTAGTATACGACAGGGTAACACAGATACGCAGTATTTT; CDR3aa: CASSIRQGNTDTQYF
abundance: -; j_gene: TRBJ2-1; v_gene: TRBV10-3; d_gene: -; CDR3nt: TGTGCCATCACCGAAACTCCTTACCTCCCTCTCAATGAGCAGTTCTTC; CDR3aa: CAITETPYLPLNEQFF
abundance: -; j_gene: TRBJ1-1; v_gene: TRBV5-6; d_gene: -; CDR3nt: TGTGCCAGCAGCTTCGTAACAGGGAACACTGAAGCTTTCTTT; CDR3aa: CASSFVTGNTEAFF